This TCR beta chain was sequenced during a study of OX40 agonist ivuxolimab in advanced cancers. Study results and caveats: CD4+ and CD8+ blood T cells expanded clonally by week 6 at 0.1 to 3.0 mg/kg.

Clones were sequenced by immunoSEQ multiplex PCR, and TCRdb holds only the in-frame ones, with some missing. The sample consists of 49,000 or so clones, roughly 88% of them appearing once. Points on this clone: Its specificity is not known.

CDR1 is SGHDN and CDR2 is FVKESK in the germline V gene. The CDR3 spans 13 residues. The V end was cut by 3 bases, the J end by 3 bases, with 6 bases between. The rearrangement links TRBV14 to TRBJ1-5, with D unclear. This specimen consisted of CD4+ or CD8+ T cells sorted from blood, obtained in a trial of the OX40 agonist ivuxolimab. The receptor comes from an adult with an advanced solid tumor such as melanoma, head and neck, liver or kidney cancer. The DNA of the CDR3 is TGTGCCAGCAGCCAGCGGTCCAATCAGCCCCAGCATTTT. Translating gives CASSQRSNQPQHF.